These 29 T cell receptor beta chains were sequenced from one sample in a study of blood T cell repertoires in COVID-19. Profiling relied on immunoSEQ multiplex PCR, and the TCRdb table lists in-frame clones only, not all of them. The table lists some 210,000 clones, more than 85% of them singletons. The sequencing sample was made of peripheral blood. These receptor sequences come from a man in his sixties with COVID-19, enrolled during active disease.

The chain carries TRBV23-1 and TRBJ2-1; no reliable D call. TRBV23-1 carries the ORF label, with uncertain function. The CDR3 runs to 14 residues. V was pared by 5 bases and J by 5 bases, with 13 bases between. Here the CDR3 DNA reads TGCGCCAGCAGTAACCATCTAGAAAACAATGAGCAGTTCTTC. This gives the protein CASSNHLENNEQFF.

This rearrangement joins TRBV18 to TRBJ2-3, with 9 positions matching TRBD2. Unmatched junction bases numbered 8, after V lost 3 bases and J lost 4 bases. The CDR3 loop spans 16 amino acids. The germline V gene encodes CDR1 KGHSH and CDR2 LQKENI. The CDR3 loop is CASSPALAGSPDTQYF. CDR3 in DNA: TGTGCCAGCTCACCTGCTCTAGCGGGATCCCCAGATACGCAGTATTTT.

The chain uses TRBV5-8 and TRBJ1-4; 12 nucleotides align to TRBD1. Germline V gene data show CDR1 as SGHTS and CDR2 as YDEGEE. The CDR3 loop spans 16 amino acids. V shed 3 bases, J shed 2 bases, and the junction held 2 bases outside the gene matches. The CDR3, as DNA: TGTGCCAGCAGCTCGGGACAGGGGGCCACTAATGAAAAACTGTTTTTT. It codes for CASSSGQGATNEKLFF.

This chain connects TRBV30 to TRBJ1-5, with D uncertain. Germline V CDR1 and CDR2: GTSNPN, SVGIG (reference sequence). Between the trimmed V and J ends, which lost 2 bases and 6 bases, there was a span of 14 bases. This CDR3 has 14 amino acids. The CDR3 loop reads CAWSPLSGSQPQHF. CDR3 sequence (DNA): TGTGCCTGGAGTCCTTTGTCTGGGAGTCAGCCCCAGCATTTT.

The chain combines TRBV9 with TRBJ2-3; 9 positions match TRBD2. The CDR3 spans 16 residues. Germline CDR1 reads SGDLS; CDR2 reads YYNGEE. V lost 4 bases, J lost 3 bases, and 9 bases stayed unmatched. The CDR3 nucleotides read TGTGCCAGCAGCTTCGCCGGGACTAGCATTACAGATACGCAGTATTTT. It specifies CASSFAGTSITDTQYF.

The table lists this clone with a count of one. This rearrangement joins TRBV2 to TRBJ1-2; D gene uncertain. The V and J ends lost 6 bases and 8 bases respectively, with 16 bases between them. This CDR3 has 13 amino acids. Per the germline V gene, CDR1 is SNHLY and CDR2 is FYNNEI. CDR3 coding DNA: TGTGCCAGCAGCCCTTCCGAGGCCTCCGGCTACACCTTC. This encodes CASSPSEASGYTF.

The CDR3 here is CASRTGAMNTEAFF. As DNA, the CDR3 is TGTGCCAGCAGGACAGGGGCAATGAACACTGAAGCTTTCTTT. The chain combines TRBV28 with TRBJ1-1; 8 bases align to TRBD1. Per germline, CDR1 MDHEN and CDR2 SYDVKM. The V and J ends lost 6 bases and 0 bases, in that order; junction bases with no gene match: 3. There are 14 residues in the CDR3.

V gene TRBV2 combines with J gene TRBJ2-5, with D possibly matching TRBD1 (6 bases). The CDR3 runs to 13 residues. Trimming left V 0 bases short and J 4 bases short, with 6 bases between. Germline-derived CDR1 and CDR2 are SNHLY and FYNNEI. The CDR3 DNA is TGTGCCAGCAGTGAAGCAGGGGGAGAGACCCAGTACTTC. Its protein is CASSEAGGETQYF.

V usage is TRBV25-1 and J usage is TRBJ2-2, with unresolved D. V was trimmed by 1 base and J by 7 bases, leaving 13 bases between them. CDR1 and CDR2 (germline): MGHDK, SYGVNS. The CDR3 is 15 amino acids. This chain's CDR3 is CASSESLQLNGELFF. The CDR3 nucleotides are TGTGCCAGCAGTGAATCACTGCAACTTAACGGGGAGCTGTTTTTT.

The chain is built from TRBV5-1 and TRBJ2-1, with TRBD2 matching 7 bases. V gave up 7 bases and J gave up 8 bases; unmatched junction bases: 12. The CDR3 consists of 14 residues. Per the germline V gene, CDR1 is SGHRS and CDR2 is YFSETQ. This CDR3 reads CASARRGGIDEQFF. In DNA, the CDR3 is TGCGCCAGCGCCCGTCGCGGGGGAATCGATGAGCAGTTCTTC.

This chain connects TRBV10-3 to TRBJ2-1; 11 bases agree with TRBD1. Per germline, CDR1 ENHRY and CDR2 SYGVKD. The CDR3 contains 15 residues. The V segment lost 3 bases and the J segment 7 bases; nucleotides outside the gene matches: 5. As DNA, the CDR3 is TGTGCCATCAGTGACCCCCGGGACAGGGGGAATGAGCAGTTCTTC. Translated: CAISDPRDRGNEQFF.

CDR3 in DNA: TGTGCCAGCAGCCATCGGGGGGGTACCGGGGAGCTGTTTTTT. Encoded protein: CASSHRGGTGELFF. V gene TRBV3-1 (or the pseudogene TRBV3-2) combines with J gene TRBJ2-2; 8 positions match TRBD2. CDR1 LGHDT and CDR2 YNNKEL come from the germline V gene (reference sequence). J was trimmed by 5 bases and V by 3 bases; bases with no gene match: 2. The CDR3 consists of 14 residues.

The V gene is TRBV5-4, the J gene TRBJ2-7; 11 bases are shared with TRBD2. This CDR3 contains 17 residues. Germline V gene data show CDR1 as SGHNT and CDR2 as YYREEE (reference sequence). V lost 4 bases to trimming and J lost 3 bases; unmatched junction nucleotides: 12. CDR3: CASSPGLAGRTSYEQYF. In nucleotides, the CDR3 is TGTGCCAGCAGCCCTGGACTAGCGGGTAGAACGAGCTACGAGCAGTACTTC.

The V call is TRBV19, the J call TRBJ1-5; D is unresolved. Germline V CDR1 and CDR2: LNHDA, SQIVND (reference sequence). With 3 bases removed from V and 3 bases from J, the gap between germline ends came to 6 bases. The CDR3 totals 13 residues. CDR3 loop: CASSIEPNQPQHF. The CDR3 coding sequence is TGTGCCAGTAGTATTGAGCCCAATCAGCCCCAGCATTTT.

This sequence joins TRBV7-9 and TRBJ2-7; the D gene is possibly TRBD2 (5 bases). V dropped 5 bases and J dropped 4 bases, with 9 bases sitting between them. This CDR3 has 12 residues. Germline V gives CDR1 SEHNR, CDR2 FQNEAQ (reference sequence). CDR3 loop: CASSRGGYEQYF. The CDR3 coding sequence is TGTGCCAGCAGCCGGGGTGGGTACGAGCAGTACTTC.

V is TRBV3-1 (or the pseudogene TRBV3-2) and J is TRBJ1-1; no firm D call. This CDR3 is 14 amino acids long. V was shortened by 5 bases and J by 3 bases, with 13 bases between the two germline ends. Germline loops: CDR1 LGHDT, CDR2 YNNKEL (reference sequence). CDR3 bases: TGTGCCAGCAGCTATCGGGGAAGAGACACTGAAGCTTTCTTT. It translates to CASSYRGRDTEAFF.

The genes are TRBV5-1 and TRBJ2-1; the match to TRBD1 covers 7 bases. The CDR3 spans 17 residues. The ends lost 4 bases at V and 6 bases at J; junction bases unmatched: 16. Per germline, CDR1 SGHRS and CDR2 YFSETQ. CDR3 sequence: CASSITGALILRNEQFF. The CDR3 DNA follows: TGCGCCAGCAGCATTACAGGGGCATTGATTTTACGCAATGAGCAGTTCTTC.

The chain employs TRBV3-1 (or the pseudogene TRBV3-2) and TRBJ2-3, with 9 bases identical to TRBD2. This CDR3 comprises 17 residues. V was pared by 4 bases and J by 4 bases, with 12 bases of the junction left unmatched. The V gene's germline CDR1 is LGHDT and CDR2 YNNKEL (reference sequence). The CDR3 bases are TGTGCCAGCAGCCGAGGGCTTAGCGGGAGTGGCCCAGATACGCAGTATTTT. The encoded protein is CASSRGLSGSGPDTQYF.

The chain carries TRBV14 and TRBJ1-1; D is undetermined. Germline loops: CDR1 SGHDN, CDR2 FVKESK. The germline V and J ends were trimmed by 5 bases and 11 bases, with 12 bases remaining between them. This CDR3 contains 11 residues. CDR3 protein: CASSAGPDAFF. DNA for the CDR3: TGTGCCAGCAGCGCAGGCCCCGACGCTTTCTTT.

The rearrangement uses TRBV3-1 (or the pseudogene TRBV3-2) and TRBJ2-2, with 8 bases lining up with TRBD2. Looked up from germline, CDR1 is LGHDT and CDR2 is YNNKEL (reference sequence). After removal of 4 bases from V and 0 bases from J, the junction contained 10 bases not matched to a gene. This CDR3 contains 18 residues. The CDR3 reads CASSRDSGTFSNTGELFF. CDR3 bases: TGTGCCAGCAGCCGGGATAGCGGGACCTTTTCGAACACCGGGGAGCTGTTTTTT.

The rearrangement uses TRBV18 and TRBJ2-3, with 14 positions matching TRBD2. CDR3 size: 18 residues. CDR1 KGHSH and CDR2 LQKENI come from the germline V gene. The trim removed 3 bases at V and 1 base at J, leaving 6 bases unmatched. CDR3 sequence: CASSPGLAGVTGTDTQYF. The CDR3 coding sequence is TGTGCCAGCTCACCGGGACTAGCGGGAGTGACCGGCACAGATACGCAGTATTTT.

The chain recombines TRBV15 with TRBJ2-1, with TRBD2 matching over 8 bases. V shed 7 bases, J shed 5 bases, and the junction held 13 bases outside the gene matches. This CDR3 has 16 residues. In germline, CDR1 is LNHNV, CDR2 YYDKDF (reference sequence). The CDR3 DNA reads as TGTGCCACCACCCCGAATGCCGGGGGGGACCACAATGAGCAGTTCTTC. Protein sequence: CATTPNAGGDHNEQFF.

The gene calls are TRBV2 and TRBJ1-5; 7 bases are a match to TRBD1. The trim removed 6 bases at V and 6 bases at J, leaving 8 bases unmatched. The CDR3 length is 14 residues. Germline CDR1 and CDR2: SNHLY and FYNNEI. The CDR3 here is CASRVTGVGQPQHF. CDR3 bases: TGTGCCAGCAGGGTCACAGGGGTAGGTCAGCCCCAGCATTTT.

The rearrangement uses TRBV5-4 and TRBJ2-3, with 7 bases identical to TRBD2. The germline CDR1 and CDR2 sequences are SGHNT and YYREEE (reference sequence). Trimming at V came to 7 bases and at J to 4 bases, leaving 3 bases not matched to a gene. The CDR3 has 12 residues. CDR3 DNA sequence: TGTGCCAGCCGGGGGAGGGCAGATACGCAGTATTTT. Translated, it gives CASRGRADTQYF. Combining the CDR3 with reference TRBV5-4 and TRBJ2-3 gives the whole variable domain ETGVTQSPTHLIKTRGQQVTLRCSSQSGHNTVSWYQQALGQGPQFIFQYYREEENGRGNFPPRFSGLQFPNYSSELNVNALELDDSALYLCASRGRADTQYFGPGTRLTVL.

The chain has TRBV4-1 and TRBJ2-7; 7 nucleotides line up with TRBD1. The CDR3 loop spans 14 amino acids. From germline, CDR1 is MGHRA and CDR2 YSYEKL. V was pared by 1 base and J by 3 bases, with 3 bases of the junction left unmatched. The CDR3 loop is CASSQAGQSYEQYF. The CDR3 coding sequence is TGCGCCAGCAGCCAAGCGGGACAGAGCTACGAGCAGTACTTC.

The V and J genes are TRBV4-1 and TRBJ2-3; 7 bases map to TRBD2. V lost 3 bases to trimming and J lost 5 bases; unmatched junction nucleotides: 17. Looked up from germline, CDR1 is MGHRA and CDR2 is YSYEKL. This CDR3 region has 18 residues. In DNA form, the CDR3 reads TGCGCCAGCAGCCACGTAGGGTTGGGCGGGAGTCGGGGAGATACGCAGTATTTT. As protein: CASSHVGLGGSRGDTQYF.

J is TRBJ2-3 and V is TRBV3-1 (or the pseudogene TRBV3-2); 15 bases match TRBD2. The CDR3 length is 19 residues. The V gene's germline CDR1 is LGHDT and CDR2 YNNKEL (reference sequence). V lost 2 bases, J lost 3 bases, and 9 bases stayed unmatched. The CDR3, as DNA: TGTGCCAGCAGCCAAAGAAGTGGGACTAGCGGGGGGAGAACAGATACGCAGTATTTT. It specifies CASSQRSGTSGGRTDTQYF.

The chain recombines TRBV28 with TRBJ1-5; TRBD1 is a possible D gene (5 bases). The V and J ends lost 4 bases and 0 bases respectively, with 10 bases between them. CDR3 size: 15 residues. In germline, CDR1 is MDHEN, CDR2 SYDVKM. The CDR3 sequence is CASSSDTYSNQPQHF. CDR3 in DNA: TGTGCCAGCAGTTCGGACACTTATAGCAATCAGCCCCAGCATTTT.

The chain employs TRBV19 and TRBJ2-1; 9 nucleotides align to TRBD1. The germline V gene has CDR1 LNHDA and CDR2 SQIVND (reference sequence). This CDR3 contains 15 residues. J was trimmed by 7 bases and V by 5 bases; bases with no gene match: 9. CDR3 loop: CASSPPPGTGNEQFF. In DNA, the CDR3 is TGTGCCAGTAGTCCCCCCCCCGGGACAGGGAATGAGCAGTTCTTC.